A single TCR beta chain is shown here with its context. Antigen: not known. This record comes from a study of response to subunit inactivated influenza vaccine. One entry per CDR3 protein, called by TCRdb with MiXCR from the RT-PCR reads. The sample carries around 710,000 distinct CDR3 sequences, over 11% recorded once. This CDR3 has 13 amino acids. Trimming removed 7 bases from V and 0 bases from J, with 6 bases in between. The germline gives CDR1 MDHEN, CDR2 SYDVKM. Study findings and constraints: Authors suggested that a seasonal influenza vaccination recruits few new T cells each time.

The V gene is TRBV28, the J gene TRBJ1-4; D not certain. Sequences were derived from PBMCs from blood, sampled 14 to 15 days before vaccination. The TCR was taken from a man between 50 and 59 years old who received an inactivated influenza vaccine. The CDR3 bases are TGTGCCAGCAATAAAGCAACTAATGAAAAACTGTTTTTT. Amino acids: CASNKATNEKLFF.